A single sample gave rise to the 18 T cell receptor beta chains below, sequenced in a study of T cells after yellow fever vaccination. MiXCR, run by TCRdb on the 5' RACE reads, gives a single entry per CDR3 protein. The repertoire holds 300,000 to 450,000 distinct CDR3 sequences, with roughly 6.2% as singletons. The sequences come from PBMCs, collected 5 days after the yellow fever booster vaccination. All receptors derive from a man younger than 40 who received the YFV17D yellow fever vaccine.

This clonotype was observed at least ten times. The chain employs TRBV12-3 or TRBV12-4 and TRBJ2-1; D unclear. This CDR3 is 12 amino acids long. V gave up 4 bases and J gave up 6 bases, with 7 bases separating them. DNA for the CDR3: TGTGCCAGCAGTTCTCAAATCAATGAGCAGTTCTTC. Its translation: CASSSQINEQFF.

The chain is built from TRBV10-3 and TRBJ2-7; no firm D call. V was shortened by 5 bases and J by 2 bases, with 13 bases between the two germline ends. Germline CDR1 reads ENHRY; CDR2 reads SYGVKD. The CDR3 is 14 amino acids. CDR3 bases: TGTGCCATCAGTTGGGTCCTCCCCCCCTACGAGCAGTACTTC. It yields the protein CAISWVLPPYEQYF.

This chain uses TRBV5-6 with TRBJ2-3, with 11 bases matching TRBD2. Germline assignment: CDR1 SGHDT and CDR2 YYEEEE. J gave up 4 bases and V 9 bases, and 10 bases lay outside the gene matches. The CDR3 has 15 residues. This CDR3 reads CAMGLGLAGSDTQYF. The CDR3 nucleotides are TGTGCCATGGGCCTCGGACTAGCGGGCTCAGATACGCAGTATTTT.

This sequence joins TRBV3-1 and TRBJ1-1; 10 positions match TRBD1. Germline lookup yields CDR1 LGHDT and CDR2 YNNKEL (reference sequence). V lost 10 bases, J lost 5 bases, and 19 bases stayed unmatched. The CDR3 consists of 17 residues. The DNA of the CDR3 is TGTGCCATCTGTTTACAGGGGACAGGGGCTCGGAGAACTGAAGCTTTCTTT. The encoded protein is CAICLQGTGARRTEAFF.

The rearrangement uses TRBV10-3 and TRBJ2-1; 12 bases are shared with TRBD2. The germline V gene has CDR1 ENHRY and CDR2 SYGVKD. The CDR3 consists of 15 residues. V lost 3 bases to trimming and J lost 7 bases; unmatched junction nucleotides: 4. The CDR3 here is CAISETSGRTNEQFF. CDR3 coding DNA: TGTGCCATCAGTGAAACTAGCGGGAGGACGAATGAGCAGTTCTTC.

This clonotype was counted many times. The chain is built from TRBV3-1 and TRBJ2-2; D gene unclear. Deletions cut 2 bases from V and 6 bases from J, with 7 bases between. The length of the CDR3 is 13 residues. The germline CDR1 and CDR2 sequences are LGHDT and YNNKEL (reference sequence). The CDR3 nucleotides are TGTGCCAGCAGCCAAACGACACCCGGGGAGCTGTTTTTT. As protein: CASSQTTPGELFF.

This clonotype was detected many times. The J gene is TRBJ2-3, the V gene TRBV6-2 or TRBV6-3; D is ambiguous. V was pared by 1 base and J by 6 bases, with 2 bases between. This CDR3 region has 11 residues. Germline loops: CDR1 MNHEY, CDR2 SVGEGT. For the CDR3, the DNA is TGTGCCAGCAGTTACTGGGATACGCAGTATTTT. This encodes CASSYWDTQYF.

This clonotype occurred many times. This CDR3 is CASRGPDSQTQYF. CDR3 sequence (DNA): TGTGCCAGCAGAGGACCCGATAGCCAGACCCAGTACTTC. The chain joins TRBV9 to TRBJ2-5; D gene ambiguous. Per germline, CDR1 SGDLS and CDR2 YYNGEE. This CDR3 has 13 amino acids. Trimming removed 5 bases at V and 6 bases at J, with 14 bases between.

This clonotype was recorded a few times. The CDR3 DNA is TGTGCCTGGAGTGCTAGTAGCGGAATCACAGATACGCAGTATTTT. The encoded protein is CAWSASSGITDTQYF. The chain links TRBV30 to TRBJ2-3; tentatively, D is TRBD2 (6 bases). Germline CDR1 and CDR2: GTSNPN and SVGIG (reference sequence). V lost 1 base and J 2 bases, leaving 13 bases between the germline ends. CDR3 length: 15 residues.

There are a few counts of this clonotype. The rearrangement joins TRBV7-9 to TRBJ1-2, with D maybe TRBD1 (5 bases). Trimming removed 4 bases at V and 7 bases at J, with 13 bases between. The CDR3 covers 13 residues. The V gene's germline CDR1 is SEHNR and CDR2 FQNEAQ (reference sequence). The CDR3 sequence: CASSSGLPFGYTF. The DNA for the CDR3 is TGTGCCAGCAGCTCGGGACTGCCTTTTGGCTACACCTTC.

This clonotype was picked up many times. V is TRBV29-1 and J is TRBJ2-2; TRBD2 might be the D (6 bases). From germline, CDR1 is SQVTM and CDR2 ANQGSEA. This CDR3 has 14 residues. Trimming took 3 bases from V and 1 from J, leaving 9 bases between them. CDR3 coding DNA: TGCAGCGTTGATATGGGACTGAACACCGGGGAGCTGTTTTTT. Its translation is CSVDMGLNTGELFF.

There are a few counts of this clonotype. The chain's CDR3 is CASSVGASGTTDTQYF. As DNA, the CDR3 is TGTGCCAGCAGCGTAGGCGCTAGCGGGACCACAGATACGCAGTATTTT. The chain is built from TRBV9 and TRBJ2-3, with 9 bases identical to TRBD2. CDR1 is SGDLS, CDR2 YYNGEE, per germline. V gave up 0 bases and J gave up 2 bases; unmatched junction bases: 4. The CDR3 has 16 amino acids.

This clonotype was detected only a few times. The rearrangement uses TRBV28 and TRBJ1-1; the D is unclear. Trimming removed 4 bases at V and 0 bases at J, with 6 bases between. This CDR3 is built from 13 residues. CDR1 is MDHEN, CDR2 SYDVKM, per germline. The CDR3 protein is CASSSHMNTEAFF. The CDR3 coding sequence is TGTGCCAGCAGTTCACATATGAACACTGAAGCTTTCTTT.

Ten or more counts support this clonotype. This chain uses TRBV4-3 with TRBJ1-5; no reliable D call. V was trimmed by 0 bases and J by 0 bases, leaving 12 bases between them. Germline V lookup: CDR1 LGHNA, CDR2 YSLEER. CDR3 length: 17 amino acids. CDR3 coding DNA: TGCGCCAGCAGCCAAGATCCCCAAGGATATAGCAATCAGCCCCAGCATTTT. Its translation is CASSQDPQGYSNQPQHF.

This chain uses TRBV6-1 with TRBJ1-6; the D gene is possibly TRBD1 (6 bases). V gave up 0 bases and J gave up 7 bases, with 16 bases separating them. Germline CDR1 and CDR2: MNHNS and SASEGT. CDR3 length equals 17 residues. DNA of the CDR3: TGTGCCAGCAGTGAAGCGCTTCGCGGACAGTTAAATTCACCCCTCCACTTT. Translated, it gives CASSEALRGQLNSPLHF.

The sample holds a few counts of this clonotype. This chain uses TRBV29-1 with TRBJ2-1, with TRBD1 identical over 9 bases. The CDR3 is 13 amino acids. The junction had 9 bases not matched to a gene; V was cut back by 6 bases and J by 9 bases. Germline CDR1 reads SQVTM; CDR2 reads ANQGSEA. CDR3 nucleotides: TGCAGCGTGGGGGGACAGGGCGGGGGTGAGCAGTTCTTC. Protein product: CSVGGQGGGEQFF.

This clonotype has just a few counts. This chain links TRBV7-9 with TRBJ2-2, with no clear D. V shed 4 bases and J shed 5 bases, with 8 bases lying between them. The CDR3 sequence is 13 residues long. CDR1 is SEHNR, CDR2 FQNEAQ, per germline (reference sequence). CDR3 sequence reads: CASSSWETGELFF. Written as DNA, the CDR3 is TGTGCCAGCAGCTCCTGGGAAACCGGGGAGCTGTTTTTT.

This clonotype was seen a handful of times. The J gene is TRBJ2-7, the V gene TRBV18; D ambiguous. V was pared by 2 bases and J by 6 bases, with 11 bases between. Per germline, CDR1 KGHSH and CDR2 LQKENI. This CDR3 comprises 13 residues. Here the CDR3 DNA reads TGTGCCAGCTCACCAGACGGACCGCGCGAGCAGTACTTC. This gives the protein CASSPDGPREQYF.